Following are 20 T cell receptor beta chains from one sample sequenced in a study of a mutant IDH1 vaccine in newly diagnosed glioma. Time point indicated: week 47, end of study. Alongside topical imiquimod, each dose of vaccine comprised 300 ug of mutant IDH1 20-mer peptide. Profiled with immunoSEQ multiplex PCR; TCRdb holds only in-frame clones, not every one. Here the sample spans just over 60,000 clones, around 83% being singletons. These TCRs' antigens remain unknown. The sequences come from PBMCs, collected from a glioma patient whose treatment included an IDH1 peptide vaccine. The receptors originated from a young man with glioma.

The gene calls are TRBV19 and TRBJ2-7; 7 nucleotides align to TRBD1. CDR1 and CDR2 (germline): LNHDA, SQIVND (reference sequence). The CDR3 is 15 residues long. V lost 5 bases to trimming and J lost 4 bases; unmatched junction nucleotides: 11. This chain's CDR3 is CASSLSGTEFYEQYF. Written as DNA, the CDR3 is TGTGCCAGTAGTCTCTCCGGGACAGAATTTTACGAGCAGTACTTC.

This clone occurred once. V and J are TRBV5-1 and TRBJ2-5; TRBD1 matches 8 bases. The CDR3 has 12 residues. CDR1 SGHRS and CDR2 YFSETQ come from the germline V gene. Trimming at V came to 2 bases and at J to 7 bases, leaving 1 base not matched to a gene. In DNA form, the CDR3 reads TGCGCCAGCAGCTTAGGACAGGGGACCCAGTACTTC. Translation: CASSLGQGTQYF. Based on the CDR3 plus reference TRBV5-1 and TRBJ2-5, the full variable domain is KAGVTQTPRYLIKTRGQQVTLSCSPISGHRSVSWYQQTPGQGLQFLFEYFSETQRNKGNFPGRFSGRQFSNSRSEMNVSTLELGDSALYLCASSLGQGTQYFGPGTRLLVL.

The chain joins TRBV5-1 to TRBJ1-2, with D hard to call. Trimming took 5 bases from V and 4 from J, leaving 12 bases between them. The CDR3 has 13 residues. Germline V gene lookup returns CDR1 SGHRS and CDR2 YFSETQ. This CDR3 is CASREADGYGYTF. CDR3 coding DNA: TGCGCCAGCAGAGAAGCGGATGGCTATGGCTACACCTTC.

The chain recombines TRBV19 with TRBJ2-6; D uncertain. This CDR3 spans 16 amino acids. Germline V lookup: CDR1 LNHDA, CDR2 SQIVND (reference sequence). Trimming took 6 bases from V and 2 from J, leaving 14 bases between them. The CDR3 reads CASRSPEQPGANVLTF. CDR3 DNA sequence: TGTGCCAGTAGGTCCCCCGAACAGCCTGGGGCCAACGTCCTGACTTTC. The variable domain in full, with the rest retrieved from reference TRBV19 and TRBJ2-6, is DGGITQSPKYLFRKEGQNVTLSCEQNLNHDAMYWYRQDPGQGLRLIYYSQIVNDFQKGDIAEGYSVSREKKESFPLTVTSAQKNPTAFYLCASRSPEQPGANVLTFGAGSRLTVL.

The V call is TRBV12-5, the J call TRBJ2-1, with a weak D call TRBD2 (6 bases). Trimming removed 3 bases from V and 2 bases from J, with 20 bases in between. The CDR3 runs 18 residues. In germline, CDR1 is LGHNT, CDR2 FRNRAP. CDR3 coding DNA: TGTGCTAGTGGTTTTGGGGGGAAGGAGCGCCCTACCTACAATGAGCAGTTCTTC. Its protein product is CASGFGGKERPTYNEQFF. Filled out from reference TRBV12-5 and TRBJ2-1, the complete variable domain reads DARVTQTPRHKVTEMGQEVTMRCQPILGHNTVFWYRQTMMQGLELLAYFRNRAPLDDSGMPKDRFSAEMPDATLATLKIQPSEPRDSAVYFCASGFGGKERPTYNEQFFGPGTRLTVL.

CDR3 protein: CASSRGQSYEQYF. CDR3 DNA sequence: TGTGCCAGCAGCCGAGGACAGAGTTACGAGCAGTACTTC. J is TRBJ2-7 and V is TRBV13; TRBD1 might be the D (6 bases). Germline CDR1 reads PRHDT; CDR2 reads FYEKMQ (reference sequence). CDR3 length: 13 residues. V lost 5 bases, J lost 4 bases, and 12 bases lay in between. Combining the CDR3 with reference TRBV13 and TRBJ2-7 gives the whole variable domain AAGVIQSPRHLIKEKRETATLKCYPIPRHDTVYWYQQGPGQDPQFLISFYEKMQSDKGSIPDRFSAQQFSDYHSELNMSSLELGDSALYFCASSRGQSYEQYFGPGTRLTVT.

J is TRBJ2-7 and V is TRBV6-1; 14 bases match TRBD2. V was clipped by 7 bases and J by 3 bases; unmatched bases: 5. The CDR3 runs to 15 residues. Per the germline V gene, CDR1 is MNHNS and CDR2 is SASEGT. The CDR3 DNA reads as TGTGCCAGCAACAGACTAGCGGGGGGGCTCTACGAGCAGTACTTC. Translated: CASNRLAGGLYEQYF.

The chain uses TRBV5-1 and TRBJ2-5, with 10 positions matching TRBD2. The J segment lost 2 bases and the V segment lost 1 base, leaving 2 bases of the junction unmatched. Per the germline V gene, CDR1 is SGHRS and CDR2 is YFSETQ. The CDR3 extends over 15 amino acids. The DNA for the CDR3 is TGCGCCAGCAGCTTGCTAGCGGGGGCTCAAGAGACCCAGTACTTC. It translates to CASSLLAGAQETQYF.

The rearrangement uses TRBV4-1 and TRBJ1-6; D remains unclear. This CDR3 has 18 residues. Germline assignment: CDR1 MGHRA and CDR2 YSYEKL. V was shortened by 0 bases and J by 0 bases, with 12 bases between the two germline ends. This CDR3 is CASSQETPPSSYNSPLHF. CDR3 in DNA: TGCGCCAGCAGCCAAGAAACGCCGCCCAGCTCCTATAATTCACCCCTCCACTTT.

V gene TRBV25-1 combines with J gene TRBJ2-5; 11 nucleotides agree with TRBD2. Trimming at V came to 1 base and at J to 6 bases, leaving 4 bases not matched to a gene. CDR3 length: 15 residues. Germline V gene sequence: CDR1 MGHDK, CDR2 SYGVNS. The CDR3 loop is CASSEWGTSGQTQYF. DNA for the CDR3: TGTGCCAGCAGTGAATGGGGGACTAGCGGACAGACCCAGTACTTC.

The chain employs TRBV13 and TRBJ2-5; D is uncertain. The assigned J gene may be wrong: the sequence end matches TRBJ2-7 better. The CDR3 totals 13 residues. Germline lookup yields CDR1 PRHDT and CDR2 FYEKMQ (reference sequence). Here the CDR3 DNA reads TGTGCCAGCAGCTTAGACACCTCCTACGAGCAGTACTTC. This translates into CASSLDTSYEQYF.

Many counts were recorded for this clone. V gene TRBV4-1 combines with J gene TRBJ1-1, with a weak D call TRBD1 (6 bases). The germline gives CDR1 MGHRA, CDR2 YSYEKL. Trimming stripped 3 bases from V and 5 bases from J, with 22 bases between. This CDR3 comprises 17 residues. CDR3 in amino acids: CASSQRGGRGPETEAFF. The CDR3 DNA is TGCGCCAGCAGCCAGAGAGGGGGGCGGGGGCCCGAGACTGAAGCTTTCTTT.

The rearrangement links TRBV7-2 to TRBJ1-6; 7 positions match TRBD1. The CDR3 runs to 14 residues. Germline V gene lookup returns CDR1 SGHTA and CDR2 FQGNSA. The V and J ends lost 2 bases and 9 bases, in that order; junction bases with no gene match: 4. The CDR3 sequence: CASSLRQGVSPLHF. CDR3 nucleotide sequence: TGTGCCAGCAGCTTACGGCAGGGGGTTTCACCCCTCCACTTT. Supplemented by reference TRBV7-2 and TRBJ1-6, the full variable domain reads GAGVSQSPSNKVTEKGKDVELRCDPISGHTALYWYRQSLGQGLEFLIYFQGNSAPDKSGLPSDRFSAERTGGSVSTLTIQRTQQEDSAVYLCASSLRQGVSPLHFGNGTRLTVT.

V and J are TRBV11-3 and TRBJ1-2; 7 bases agree with TRBD1. Germline V CDR1 and CDR2: SGHNT, YENEEA. The CDR3 spans 20 residues. V lost 0 bases and J lost 8; bases outside the gene matches: 24. Written as DNA, the CDR3 is TGTGCCAGCAGCTTAGATAGCCGGTTTGAGGGGGCCCCTTCCCTTTTAGGCTACACCTTC. Protein product: CASSLDSRFEGAPSLLGYTF.

This chain uses TRBV9 with TRBJ1-1; 9 bases are a match to TRBD1. Germline CDR1 SGDLS, CDR2 YYNGEE. The CDR3 runs 15 residues. The V segment lost 2 bases and the J segment 6 bases; nucleotides outside the gene matches: 8. CDR3 in amino acids: CASSVRDRVDPEAFF. DNA of the CDR3: TGTGCCAGCAGCGTTCGGGACAGGGTGGATCCTGAAGCTTTCTTT.

This clone was counted only a few times. The chain is built from TRBV5-4 and TRBJ1-1, with D possibly being TRBD1 (5 bases). The germline V gene encodes CDR1 SGHNT and CDR2 YYREEE (reference sequence). The length of the CDR3 is 13 residues. With 3 bases removed from V and 7 bases from J, the gap between germline ends came to 13 bases. The CDR3 bases are TGTGCCAGCAGCTCCCGGCCTACAGGTGAAGCTTTCTTT. This sequence encodes CASSSRPTGEAFF.

The DNA for the CDR3 is TGTGCCAGCAGTGAGTCGGACAGGGGTTATGGCTACACCTTC. It is translated as CASSESDRGYGYTF. The chain employs TRBV6-1 and TRBJ1-2; TRBD1 matches 9 bases. Germline V lookup: CDR1 MNHNS, CDR2 SASEGT. V shed 3 bases, J shed 5 bases, and the junction held 4 bases outside the gene matches. The CDR3 has 14 residues.

J is TRBJ1-6 and V is TRBV2, with a weak D call TRBD1 (5 bases). The length of the CDR3 is 14 residues. Between the trimmed V and J ends, which lost 3 bases and 9 bases, there was a span of 12 bases. CDR1 is SNHLY and CDR2 is FYNNEI in the germline V gene. The CDR3: CASSDGGRVSPLHF. DNA for the CDR3: TGTGCCAGCAGTGACGGGGGAAGGGTTTCACCCCTCCACTTT.

V is TRBV9 and J is TRBJ1-3, with D unresolved. Germline lookup yields CDR1 SGDLS and CDR2 YYNGEE. The CDR3 has 12 residues. Trimming removed 7 bases at V and 1 base at J, with 6 bases between. The CDR3 protein is CASGESGNTIYF. DNA for the CDR3: TGTGCCAGCGGTGAGTCTGGAAACACCATATATTTT.

This sequence joins TRBV6-1 and TRBJ2-3, with 8 bases matching TRBD2. This CDR3 contains 15 residues. Germline V CDR1 and CDR2: MNHNS, SASEGT. Germline trimming cut 6 bases from V and 0 bases from J; bases unmatched to any gene: 5. CDR3: CASSELADSTDTQYF. The CDR3 DNA is TGTGCCAGCAGCGAACTAGCGGATAGCACAGATACGCAGTATTTT.